The 26 T cell receptor beta chains in this list originate from one sample, sequenced in a study of graft-versus-host responses after intestinal transplantation. These receptors are not linked to any known antigen. The method was immunoSEQ multiplex PCR; TCRdb's version includes in-frame clones alone and lacks a portion of them. There are fewer than 120,000 clones in the sample; around 95% occur only once, and about 0.51% lies in the top ten. Sequencing was performed on unstimulated CD8+ T cells sorted from spleen or lymph node cells, taken before intestinal transplant. All receptors come from a human donor who received an intestinal transplant.

The chain employs TRBV5-8 and TRBJ2-3, with D hard to call. Germline V gene data show CDR1 as SGHTS and CDR2 as YDEGEE. CDR3 length: 14 residues. V was trimmed by 2 bases and J by 2 bases, leaving 9 bases between them. CDR3 in amino acids: CASSFLIDTDTQYF. The DNA for the CDR3 is TGTGCCAGCAGCTTTTTGATTGACACAGATACGCAGTATTTT.

This rearrangement joins TRBV11-3 to TRBJ2-3; a weak D match, TRBD1 (5 bases). V lost 1 base, J lost 6 bases, and 14 bases lay in between. Germline V gives CDR1 SGHNT, CDR2 YENEEA. The CDR3 is made up of 15 amino acids. The CDR3 loop reads CASSLGATSGDTQYF. CDR3 sequence (DNA): TGTGCCAGCAGCTTAGGGGCCACGTCAGGGGATACGCAGTATTTT.

The J gene is TRBJ2-7, the V gene TRBV28; D is possibly TRBD1 or TRBD2 (5 bases each). V lost 7 bases, J lost 0 bases, and 10 bases lay in between. CDR1 is MDHEN, CDR2 SYDVKM, per germline. This CDR3 has 13 amino acids. The CDR3, as DNA: TGTGCCAGCATGTGGGGGAACTCCTACGAGCAGTACTTC. Encoded protein: CASMWGNSYEQYF.

The chain carries TRBV25-1 and TRBJ2-1; D not resolved. The V gene's germline CDR1 is MGHDK and CDR2 SYGVNS. V lost 2 bases and J lost 2, with 16 bases in between. CDR3 length: 17 residues. The CDR3 DNA follows: TGTGCCAGCAGTGAAGAAACGGATCTCCCCCCCTACAATGAGCAGTTCTTC. Its protein product is CASSEETDLPPYNEQFF.

The genes are TRBV19 and TRBJ1-1, with D possibly TRBD1 on 5 matching bases. Germline V gene data show CDR1 as LNHDA and CDR2 as SQIVND (reference sequence). Trimming pared 5 bases from V and 2 bases from J, leaving 12 bases between. This CDR3 spans 14 amino acids. CDR3 nucleotides: TGTGCCAGTAGTCCCTCGGGACCTAACACTGAAGCTTTCTTT. This gives the protein CASSPSGPNTEAFF.

The chain carries TRBV7-3 and TRBJ1-1, with D tentatively TRBD1 (5 bases). Germline CDR1 SGHTA, CDR2 FQGTGA. The CDR3 is made up of 14 amino acids. Trimming pared 2 bases from V and 5 bases from J, leaving 12 bases between. CDR3 sequence: CASSLEGGGTEAFF. The CDR3 coding sequence is TGTGCCAGCAGCTTAGAGGGCGGGGGGACTGAAGCTTTCTTT.

The chain employs TRBV4-1 and TRBJ2-7; perhaps TRBD1 as D (5 bases). The CDR3 totals 15 residues. Trimming took off 1 base at V and 0 bases at J, with 10 bases between the two ends. The V gene's germline CDR1 is MGHRA and CDR2 YSYEKL. Written as DNA, the CDR3 is TGCGCCAGCAGCCAAGGTGAGACAGCCTCCTACGAGCAGTACTTC. It is translated as CASSQGETASYEQYF.

The genes are TRBV11-2 and TRBJ2-2; the match to TRBD1 covers 7 bases. The CDR3 runs to 17 residues. Germline CDR1 is SGHAT and CDR2 is FQNNGV. Trimming removed 2 bases from V and 0 bases from J; junction bases left unmatched: 6. The CDR3 nucleotides are TGTGCCAGCAGCTTACACCATGGGACAGCGAACACCGGGGAGCTGTTTTTT. It yields the protein CASSLHHGTANTGELFF.

This clone turned up a few times. The CDR3: CASSEAGEQTEQYF. Written as DNA, the CDR3 is TGCGCCAGCAGTGAAGCGGGCGAGCAAACCGAGCAGTACTTC. The V and J genes are TRBV10-1 and TRBJ2-7; D perhaps matches TRBD2 (6 bases). Germline V gives CDR1 WNHNN, CDR2 SYGVQD (reference sequence). This CDR3 region has 14 residues. V was cut by 3 bases and J by 6 bases, with 15 bases left in between.

This clone appeared a single time. The J gene is TRBJ2-1, the V gene TRBV4-2; 11 bases match TRBD2. Unmatched junction bases numbered 9, after V lost 4 bases and J lost 1 base. Germline lookup yields CDR1 LGHNA and CDR2 YNFKEQ. CDR3 size: 18 residues. CDR3 sequence (DNA): TGTGCCAGCAGCCTGACTAGCGGGATGTCCGGGTCCTACAATGAGCAGTTCTTC. Translation: CASSLTSGMSGSYNEQFF.

V and J are TRBV27 and TRBJ2-2, with D maybe TRBD2 (6 bases). The CDR3 runs 17 residues. V was shortened by 6 bases and J by 1 base, with 18 bases between the two germline ends. In germline, CDR1 is MNHEY, CDR2 SMNVEV (reference sequence). CDR3 residues: CASRTEVGLGNTGELFF. Here the CDR3 DNA reads TGTGCCAGCAGGACCGAAGTGGGACTCGGGAACACCGGGGAGCTGTTTTTT.

Written as DNA, the CDR3 is TGCGCCAGCAGCCTAGGACTAGCGGGGTACTACGAGCAGTACTTC. Translation gives CASSLGLAGYYEQYF. This chain joins TRBV4-1 and TRBJ2-7; TRBD2 aligns across 12 bases. Germline V gives CDR1 MGHRA, CDR2 YSYEKL. V trimming: 4 bases; J trimming: 3 bases; junction bases outside the gene matches: 4. This CDR3 contains 15 residues.

This chain uses TRBV7-3 with TRBJ2-3; tentatively, D is TRBD2 (6 bases). This CDR3 contains 15 residues. The germline V gene encodes CDR1 SGHTA and CDR2 FQGTGA. V lost 1 base to trimming and J lost 5 bases, with 13 bases between them. As DNA, the CDR3 is TGTGCCAGCAGCTTAATCTACGGGAGTAAAGATACGCAGTATTTT. It codes for CASSLIYGSKDTQYF.

This clone was observed a handful of times. The chain carries TRBV7-6 and TRBJ1-2, with D maybe TRBD1 (6 bases). Germline V lookup: CDR1 SGHVS, CDR2 FNYEAQ. The CDR3 spans 16 residues. V lost 5 bases and J 7 bases, leaving 23 bases between the germline ends. The CDR3 is CASSETPDRNVGGYTF. CDR3 DNA: TGTGCCAGCAGCGAGACCCCCGACAGGAACGTTGGTGGCTACACCTTC.

This clone was detected once. The sample holds other DNA sequences that translate to the same CDR3. As DNA, the CDR3 is TGTGCCAGCAGTTTTGGGGGAAATCAGCCCCAGCATTTT. This translates into CASSFGGNQPQHF. The V call is TRBV27, the J call TRBJ1-5; possible D gene TRBD1, 5 bases. Germline values: CDR1 MNHEY, CDR2 SMNVEV (reference sequence). V lost 3 bases and J 4 bases, leaving 7 bases between the germline ends. This CDR3 has 13 amino acids.

V gene TRBV7-2 combines with J gene TRBJ2-7; D may be TRBD1 (6 bases). The CDR3 extends over 15 amino acids. Trimming stripped 5 bases from V and 7 bases from J, with 21 bases between. From germline, CDR1 is SGHTA and CDR2 FQGNSA. The CDR3 spells CASSPTGFGLWEQYF. The CDR3 DNA reads as TGTGCCAGCAGCCCTACAGGGTTTGGTCTGTGGGAGCAGTACTTC.

The rearrangement links TRBV27 to TRBJ1-1, with 9 bases lining up with TRBD1. Looked up from germline, CDR1 is MNHEY and CDR2 is SMNVEV (reference sequence). The CDR3 consists of 15 residues. The ends lost 5 bases at V and 1 base at J; junction bases unmatched: 5. The CDR3 sequence: CASSPWTGANTEAFF. The DNA of the CDR3 is TGTGCCAGCAGTCCCTGGACAGGGGCGAACACTGAAGCTTTCTTT.

This clone was detected once. This chain joins TRBV10-1 and TRBJ1-2, with D uncertain. The ends were cut back, 5 bases at V and 4 bases at J, with 20 bases in the middle. The CDR3 has 16 amino acids. The germline V gene has CDR1 WNHNN and CDR2 SYGVQD (reference sequence). Here the CDR3 reads CASSYNKSRKTYGYTF. CDR3 nucleotides: TGCGCCAGCAGTTATAATAAATCGCGAAAGACCTATGGCTACACCTTC.

V is TRBV7-2 and J is TRBJ1-5; D gene uncertain. This CDR3 has 15 residues. Between the trimmed V and J ends, which lost 5 bases and 2 bases, there was a span of 13 bases. Germline loops: CDR1 SGHTA, CDR2 FQGNSA. This CDR3 reads CASSPSPGGNQPQHF. In DNA form, the CDR3 reads TGTGCCAGCAGCCCTAGCCCTGGGGGCAATCAGCCCCAGCATTTT.

V gene TRBV9 combines with J gene TRBJ2-3; the D is unclear. Germline CDR1 and CDR2: SGDLS and YYNGEE. The CDR3 sequence is 15 residues long. V was cut by 3 bases and J by 0 bases, with 11 bases left in between. CDR3 coding DNA: TGTGCCAGCAGCGGCCGGGCCGCTAGCACAGATACGCAGTATTTT. This encodes CASSGRAASTDTQYF.

This chain joins TRBV28 and TRBJ2-7; the match to TRBD1 covers 9 bases. Losses at the gene ends were 8 bases for V and 7 bases for J; bases not matched to a gene: 9. This CDR3 is 13 amino acids long. Germline V lookup: CDR1 MDHEN, CDR2 SYDVKM. The CDR3, as DNA: TGTGCCAGCTCGGACAGGGGATTAGGGGAGCAGTACTTC. Protein product: CASSDRGLGEQYF.

The V call is TRBV7-8, the J call TRBJ2-7; D call uncertain. This CDR3 comprises 13 residues. V lost 5 bases and J 2 bases, leaving 10 bases between the germline ends. In germline, CDR1 is SGHVS, CDR2 FQNEAQ. CDR3 sequence (DNA): TGTGCCAGCAGCCCCAGTACGACCTACGAGCAGTACTTC. Protein product: CASSPSTTYEQYF.

V and J are TRBV19 and TRBJ2-3; no firm D call. V was clipped by 3 bases and J by 3 bases, with 10 bases between them. The CDR3 has 14 amino acids. CDR1 LNHDA and CDR2 SQIVND come from the germline V gene (reference sequence). The CDR3 spells CASSIADPTDTQYF. The CDR3 region has the DNA TGTGCCAGTAGTATCGCGGATCCGACAGATACGCAGTATTTT.

The V gene is TRBV29-1, the J gene TRBJ2-7; maybe TRBD1 (5 bases). CDR1 is SQVTM, CDR2 ANQGSEA, per germline. This CDR3 is built from 12 residues. V lost 7 bases and J lost 2, with 12 bases in between. CDR3 amino acids: CSGGLGPYEQYF. CDR3 DNA: TGCAGCGGGGGCCTTGGACCCTACGAGCAGTACTTC.

The chain combines TRBV6-5 with TRBJ1-6; D may be TRBD1 (5 bases). There are 16 residues in the CDR3. From germline, CDR1 is MNHEY and CDR2 SVGAGI. V gave up 4 bases and J gave up 10 bases, with 20 bases separating them. CDR3 sequence: CASSSRPYPGRSPLHF. The CDR3 coding sequence is TGTGCCAGCAGTTCACGCCCCTATCCAGGGCGATCACCCCTCCACTTT.

A word on this clone: The sample holds other DNA sequences that translate to the same CDR3. The chain links TRBV27 to TRBJ2-7; D is unresolved. The CDR3 has 13 residues. Germline-derived CDR1 and CDR2 are MNHEY and SMNVEV (reference sequence). V was cut by 3 bases and J by 0 bases, with 6 bases left in between. CDR3 DNA sequence: TGTGCCAGCAGTTTGAGTGCCTCCTACGAGCAGTACTTC. It is translated as CASSLSASYEQYF.